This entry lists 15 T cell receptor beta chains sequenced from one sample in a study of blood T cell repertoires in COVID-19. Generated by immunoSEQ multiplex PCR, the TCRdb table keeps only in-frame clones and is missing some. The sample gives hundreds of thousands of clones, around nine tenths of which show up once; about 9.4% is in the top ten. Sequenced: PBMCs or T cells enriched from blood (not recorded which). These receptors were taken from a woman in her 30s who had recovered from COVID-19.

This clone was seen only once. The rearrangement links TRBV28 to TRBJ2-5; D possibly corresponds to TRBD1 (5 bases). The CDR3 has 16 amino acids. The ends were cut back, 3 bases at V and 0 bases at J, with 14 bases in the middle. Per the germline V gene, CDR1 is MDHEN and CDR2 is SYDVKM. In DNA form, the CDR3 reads TGTGCCAGCAGTTTGGTAGGGGCCCCGTACCAAGAGACCCAGTACTTC. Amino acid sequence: CASSLVGAPYQETQYF.

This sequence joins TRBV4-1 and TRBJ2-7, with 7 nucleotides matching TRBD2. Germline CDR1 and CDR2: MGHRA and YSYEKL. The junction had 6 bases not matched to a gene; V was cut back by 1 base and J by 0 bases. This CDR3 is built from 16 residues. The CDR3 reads CASSQVSGKGSYEQYF. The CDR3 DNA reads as TGCGCCAGCAGCCAAGTAAGCGGGAAGGGCTCCTACGAGCAGTACTTC.

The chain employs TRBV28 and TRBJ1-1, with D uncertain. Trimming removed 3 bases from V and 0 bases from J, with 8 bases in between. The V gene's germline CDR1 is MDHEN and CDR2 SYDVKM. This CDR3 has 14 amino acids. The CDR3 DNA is TGTGCCAGCAGTTTGGGCACCATGAACACTGAAGCTTTCTTT. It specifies CASSLGTMNTEAFF.

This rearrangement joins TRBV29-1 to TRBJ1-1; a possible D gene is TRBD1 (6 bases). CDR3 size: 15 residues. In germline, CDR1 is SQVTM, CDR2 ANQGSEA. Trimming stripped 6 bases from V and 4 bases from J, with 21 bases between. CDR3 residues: CSVRLPGGGSTEAFF. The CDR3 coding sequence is TGCAGCGTACGCCTCCCTGGGGGCGGGAGCACTGAAGCTTTCTTT. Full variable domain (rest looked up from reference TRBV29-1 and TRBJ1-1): SAVISQKPSRDICQRGTSLTIQCQVDSQVTMMFWYRQQPGQSLTLIATANQGSEATYESGFVIDKFPISRPNLTFSTLTVSNMSPEDSSIYLCSVRLPGGGSTEAFFGQGTRLTVV.

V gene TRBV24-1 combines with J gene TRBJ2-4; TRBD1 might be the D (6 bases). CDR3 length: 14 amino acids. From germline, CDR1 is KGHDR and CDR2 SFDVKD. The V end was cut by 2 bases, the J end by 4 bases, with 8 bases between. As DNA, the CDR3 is TGTGCCACCAGTGATTCTGGACAGAAAAACATTCAGTACTTC. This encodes CATSDSGQKNIQYF.

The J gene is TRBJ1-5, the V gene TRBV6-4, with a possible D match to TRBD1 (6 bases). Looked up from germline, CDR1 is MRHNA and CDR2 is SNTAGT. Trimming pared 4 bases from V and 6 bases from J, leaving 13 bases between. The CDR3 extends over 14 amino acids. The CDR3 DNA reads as TGTGCCAGCAGTGCGAGCAGGGGTGTTCAGCCCCAGCATTTT. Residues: CASSASRGVQPQHF.

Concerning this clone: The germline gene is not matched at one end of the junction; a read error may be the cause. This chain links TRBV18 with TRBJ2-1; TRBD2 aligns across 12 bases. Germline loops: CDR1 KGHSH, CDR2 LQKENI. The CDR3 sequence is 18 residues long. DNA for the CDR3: TGTGCCAGCTCACAAGGACTAGCGGGAATCCCCCTTTACAATGGGCAGTTCTTC. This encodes CASSQGLAGIPLYNGQFF.

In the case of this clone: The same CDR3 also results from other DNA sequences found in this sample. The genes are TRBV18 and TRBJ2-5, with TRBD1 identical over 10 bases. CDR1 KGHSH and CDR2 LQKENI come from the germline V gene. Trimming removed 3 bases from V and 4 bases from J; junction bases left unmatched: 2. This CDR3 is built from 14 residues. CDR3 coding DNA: TGTGCCAGCTCACCGGGACAGGGGATAGAGACCCAGTACTTC. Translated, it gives CASSPGQGIETQYF.

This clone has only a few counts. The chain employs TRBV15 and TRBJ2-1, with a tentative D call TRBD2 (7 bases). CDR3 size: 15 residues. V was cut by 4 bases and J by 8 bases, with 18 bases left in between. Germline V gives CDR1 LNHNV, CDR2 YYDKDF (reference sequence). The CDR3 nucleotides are TGTGCCACCAGCACCTGGGGGGGGCTAGGCGATGAGCAGTTCTTC. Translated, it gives CATSTWGGLGDEQFF.

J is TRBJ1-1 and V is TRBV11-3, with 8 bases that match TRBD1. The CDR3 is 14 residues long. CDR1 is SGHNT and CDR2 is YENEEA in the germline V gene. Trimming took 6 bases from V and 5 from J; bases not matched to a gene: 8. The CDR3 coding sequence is TGTGCCAGCAGAGCGGGGACAGGAGCGACTGAAGCTTTCTTT. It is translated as CASRAGTGATEAFF.

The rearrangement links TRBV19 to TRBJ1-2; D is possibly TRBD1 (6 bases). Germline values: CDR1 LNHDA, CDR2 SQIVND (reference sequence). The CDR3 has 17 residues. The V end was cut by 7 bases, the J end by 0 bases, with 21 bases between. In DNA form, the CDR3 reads TGTGCCAGTATTCCTAGGGGGAATGCTGCGTCTAACTATGGCTACACCTTC. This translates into CASIPRGNAASNYGYTF.

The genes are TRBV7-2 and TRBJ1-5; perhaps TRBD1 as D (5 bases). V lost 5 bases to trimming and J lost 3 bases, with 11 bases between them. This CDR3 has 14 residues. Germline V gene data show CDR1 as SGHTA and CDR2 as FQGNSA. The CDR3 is CASSEQGPNQPQHF. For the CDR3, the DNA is TGTGCCAGCAGCGAGCAGGGCCCCAATCAGCCCCAGCATTTT.

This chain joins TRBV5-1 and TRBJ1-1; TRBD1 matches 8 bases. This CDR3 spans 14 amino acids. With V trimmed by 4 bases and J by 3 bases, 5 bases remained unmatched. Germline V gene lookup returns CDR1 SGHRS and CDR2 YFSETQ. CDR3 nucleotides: TGCGCCAGCAGCATGACAGGGGCCGACACTGAAGCTTTCTTT. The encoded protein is CASSMTGADTEAFF.

This CDR3 is CASSQAGSYEQYF. The CDR3, as DNA: TGCGCCAGCAGCCAAGCGGGTTCCTACGAGCAGTACTTC. This chain joins TRBV4-1 and TRBJ2-7, with D uncertain. V lost 1 base and J lost 1, with 5 bases in between. The CDR3 runs to 13 residues. The germline V gene encodes CDR1 MGHRA and CDR2 YSYEKL.

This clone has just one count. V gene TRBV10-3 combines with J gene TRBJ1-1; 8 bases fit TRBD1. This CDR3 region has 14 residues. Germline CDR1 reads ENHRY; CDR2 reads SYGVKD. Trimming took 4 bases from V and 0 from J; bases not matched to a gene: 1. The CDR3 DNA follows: TGTGCCATCAGTGCAGGGGGCCTGAACACTGAAGCTTTCTTT. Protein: CAISAGGLNTEAFF.